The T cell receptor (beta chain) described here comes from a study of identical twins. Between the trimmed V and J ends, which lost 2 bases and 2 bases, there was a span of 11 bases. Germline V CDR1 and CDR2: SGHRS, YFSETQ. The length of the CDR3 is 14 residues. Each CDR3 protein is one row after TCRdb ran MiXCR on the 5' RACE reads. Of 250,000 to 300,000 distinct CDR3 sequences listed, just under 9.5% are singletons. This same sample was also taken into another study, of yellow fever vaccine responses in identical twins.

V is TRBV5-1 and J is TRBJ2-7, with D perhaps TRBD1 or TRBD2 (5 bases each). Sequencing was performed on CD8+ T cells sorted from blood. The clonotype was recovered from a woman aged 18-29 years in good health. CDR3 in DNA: TGCGCCAGCAGCTTTGAGGGGATAACCTACGAGCAGTACTTC. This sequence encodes CASSFEGITYEQYF.